This T cell receptor beta chain was identified in a study of radiotherapy plus CTLA-4 blockade in lung cancer. This clone was counted once. V lost 0 bases and J 0 bases, leaving 12 bases between the germline ends. The CDR3 consists of 18 residues. The germline gives CDR1 MGHRA, CDR2 YSYEKL. Data came from immunoSEQ multiplex PCR; TCRdb stores just in-frame clones and leaves some out. The sample consists of roughly 80,000 clones, approximately 73% of them appearing once. The sequenced sample was peripheral blood, obtained from a patient treated with radiotherapy plus ipilimumab. The receptor was isolated from a human donor with non-small cell lung cancer whose response to radiotherapy plus ipilimumab could not be evaluated. The chain uses TRBV4-1 and TRBJ2-6; weak D call: TRBD1 (6 bases). The CDR3 nucleotides read TGCGCCAGCAGCCAAGATTGGGACACGAGCTCTGGGGCCAACGTCCTGACTTTC. Its translation is CASSQDWDTSSGANVLTF.